The source of this TCR beta chain is a study of shared clonotypes between healthy human individuals. On the study more broadly: Samples came from a couple of female and a few male donors aged 18 to 49. Study outcomes and limitations: Sorted-subset sequencing was shown by rarefaction to be incomplete despite large depth. Generally, estimated richness proved larger in naive subsets than it did in memory subsets.

This clone was detected only a few times. Its antigen is unidentified. This same CDR3 is encoded by further DNA sequences in the sample. CD45RO-negative, CCR7-positively selected cells formed the naive CD8 fraction, excluding terminally differentiated effector memory CD45RA+ cells. Approximately 210 ng DNA, tens of thousands of T cell genomes, went into each sorted-subset replicate PCR. Assay used: immunoSEQ multiplex PCR; TCRdb lists only in-frame clones, some missing. The sample carries about 2.2 million clones, about 93% recorded once. This TCR came from a man aged 18 to 35 in good health. Some clones in this sample may be carry-over from other donors' samples. Sequencing used naive CD8+ T cells from PBMCs.

The CDR3 protein is CASSGGRNTEAFF. CDR3 coding DNA: TGTGCCAGCAGCGGTGGGCGGAACACTGAAGCTTTCTTT. The rearrangement uses TRBV9 and TRBJ1-1; no clear D. V dropped 3 bases and J dropped 1 base, with 7 bases sitting between them. Germline V lookup: CDR1 SGDLS, CDR2 YYNGEE. The CDR3 is 13 residues long.